The following is a T cell receptor (beta chain) sequence with its context. No antigen is known for it. This sample was taken from a study of T cell responses to AZD1222 COVID-19 vaccine. Trimming pared 2 bases from V and 5 bases from J, leaving 13 bases between. The CDR3 has 14 amino acids. The repertoire was sequenced with immunoSEQ multiplex PCR; TCRdb's copy has only in-frame clones and lacks some. Of under 200,000 clones in the sample, roughly nine tenths were seen once. Study-level points and caveats: Two AZD1222 administrations were followed by greater Spike-specific TCR breadth and depth. Across spike, vaccine-associated CD4 TCRs were found, dominant at 160-218 and 743-854. White British ancestry dominated among donors, who included more females, and clonal diversity was possibly underestimated.

The chain carries TRBV6-7 and TRBJ2-7; D tentatively reads TRBD1 or TRBD2 (5 bases each). TRBV6-7 is treated as an ORF (open reading frame) with a function not yet certain. Sequencing was performed on peripheral blood, taken on day 0 of AZD1222 vaccination. This TCR derives from an adult in good health. The CDR3 region has the DNA TGTGCCAGCAGTTACGTCCCCCGGGGCCACGAGCAGTACTTC. Protein product: CASSYVPRGHEQYF.